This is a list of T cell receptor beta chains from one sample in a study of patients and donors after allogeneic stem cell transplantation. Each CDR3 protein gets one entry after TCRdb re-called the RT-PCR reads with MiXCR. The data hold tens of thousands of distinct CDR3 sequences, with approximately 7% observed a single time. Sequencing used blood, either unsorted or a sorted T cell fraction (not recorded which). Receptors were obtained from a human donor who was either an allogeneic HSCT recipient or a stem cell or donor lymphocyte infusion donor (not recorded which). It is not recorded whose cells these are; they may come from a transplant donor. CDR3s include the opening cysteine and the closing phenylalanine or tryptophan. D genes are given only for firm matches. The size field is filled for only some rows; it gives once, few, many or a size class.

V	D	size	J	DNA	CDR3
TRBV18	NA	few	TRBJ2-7	TGTGCCAGCTCAACCACAGGGTCCGAGCAGTACTTC	CASSTTGSEQYF
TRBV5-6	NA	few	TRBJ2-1	TGTGCCAGCAGCTTGCCCGGACGGTACAATGAGCAGTTCTTC	CASSLPGRYNEQFF
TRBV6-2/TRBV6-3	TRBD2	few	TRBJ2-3	TGTGCCAGCAGTTATAGCGGGATAGATACGCAGTATTTT	CASSYSGIDTQYF
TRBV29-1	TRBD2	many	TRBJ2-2	TGCAGCGTTGAACTAGCGGGAGGGCCCGTGAACACCGGGGAGCTGTTTTTT	CSVELAGGPVNTGELFF
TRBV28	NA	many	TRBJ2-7	TGTGCCAGCAGTTTATCTGGGGGGCGCACCTACGAGCAGTACTTC	CASSLSGGRTYEQYF
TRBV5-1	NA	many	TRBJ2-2	TGCGCCAGCAGCTTGTGGCCCGGGGAGCTGTTTTTT	CASSLWPGELFF
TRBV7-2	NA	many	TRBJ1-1	TGTGCCAGCAGCTTGGGGCAAAACACTGAAGCTTTCTTT	CASSLGQNTEAFF
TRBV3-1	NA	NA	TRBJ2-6	TGTGCCAGCAGCCAAGTGCGGGGTGCCGGGGCCAACGTCCTGACTTTC	CASSQVRGAGANVLTF
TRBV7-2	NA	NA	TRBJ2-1	TGTGCCAGCAGCTTAGAGAGCGGAACAAGCGGGACAGGGTTCTTC	CASSLESGTSGTGFF
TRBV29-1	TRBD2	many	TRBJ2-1	TGCAGCGTTGGACCTATGGGAGGGGTCGGACTAGCGCATGAGCAGTTCTTC	CSVGPMGGVGLAHEQFF
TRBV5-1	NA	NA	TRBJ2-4	TGCGCCAGCAGAATGGACACTGACAAAAACATTCAGTACTTC	CASRMDTDKNIQYF
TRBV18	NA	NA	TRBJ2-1	TGTGCCAGCTCGACAGGACCACCCTCCTACAATGAGCAGTTCTTC	CASSTGPPSYNEQFF
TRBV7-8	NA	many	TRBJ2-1	TGTGCCAGCAGCCCCGGTCTCGATGAGCAGTTCTTC	CASSPGLDEQFF
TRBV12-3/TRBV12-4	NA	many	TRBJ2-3	TGTGCCAGCAGTTTGGGTGTGGCAACCCAGGGTACGCAGTATTTT	CASSLGVATQGTQYF
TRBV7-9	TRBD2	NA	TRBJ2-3	TGTGCCAGCAGCTTCCCTAGCGGGGGCCGCACAGATACGCAGTATTTT	CASSFPSGGRTDTQYF
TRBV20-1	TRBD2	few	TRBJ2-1	TGCAGTGCTAGAGATCATGGACTAGCGGGACACAATGAGCAGTTCTTC	CSARDHGLAGHNEQFF
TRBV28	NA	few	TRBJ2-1	TGTGCCAGCAGTTTAGGCCACAGGGTCCATAGGGGTAGTGAGCAGTTCTTC	CASSLGHRVHRGSEQFF
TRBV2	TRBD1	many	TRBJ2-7	TGTGCCTGGGACAGGGGATCCTACGAGCAGTACTTC	CAWDRGSYEQYF
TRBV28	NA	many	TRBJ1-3	TGTGCCAGCAGTACCTGGGGGGGAACCTCAGGAAACACCATATATTTT	CASSTWGGTSGNTIYF
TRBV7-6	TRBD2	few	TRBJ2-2	TGTGCCAGCAGCTCGGGGGGGAACACCGGGGAGCTGTTTTTT	CASSSGGNTGELFF
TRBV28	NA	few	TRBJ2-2	TGTGCCAGCAGTTTACAACCCGGGGAGCTGTTTTTT	CASSLQPGELFF
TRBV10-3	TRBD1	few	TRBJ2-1	TGTGCCATCGGGACAGGGGCCGTCAATGAGCAGTTCTTC	CAIGTGAVNEQFF
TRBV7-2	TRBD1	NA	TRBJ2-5	TGTGCCAGCAGCTTAGCGATGACAGGGAATCAAGAGACCCAGTACTTC	CASSLAMTGNQETQYF
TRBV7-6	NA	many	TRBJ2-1	TGTGCCAGCAGCTATGGACCCACAATCTACAATGAGCAGTTCTTC	CASSYGPTIYNEQFF
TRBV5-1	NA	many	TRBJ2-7	TGCGCCAGCAGCTTGGTACTCCCCCCTGGAGGGAACGAGCAGTACTTC	CASSLVLPPGGNEQYF
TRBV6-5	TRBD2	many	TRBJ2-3	TGTGCCAGCAGTTACTTTGCGGGAGACCGGGATACGCAGTATTTT	CASSYFAGDRDTQYF
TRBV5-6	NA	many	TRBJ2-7	TGTGCCAGCAGCTTGTCAGGGTACGAGCAGTACTTC	CASSLSGYEQYF
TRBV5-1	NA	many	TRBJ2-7	TGCGCCAGCAGCTTGGGTCAGACTTCTGCGTACGAGCAGTACTTC	CASSLGQTSAYEQYF
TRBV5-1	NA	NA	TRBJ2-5	TGCGCCAGCAGCTTGGTTGCCAGGCAAGAGACCCAGTACTTC	CASSLVARQETQYF
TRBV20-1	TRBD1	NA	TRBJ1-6	TGCAGCGACAGGGTTGCCACAATGGGTGGTAATTCACCCCTCCACTTT	CSDRVATMGGNSPLHF
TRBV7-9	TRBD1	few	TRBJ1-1	TGTGCCAGCAGATCTGGCTATCGTCGGACAGGGGGCCAGCTGAACACTGAAGCTTTCTTT	CASRSGYRRTGGQLNTEAFF
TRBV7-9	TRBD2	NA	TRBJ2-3	TGTGCCAGCAGCTGGGGACTAGCGGGAGGGGAAGATACGCAGTATTTT	CASSWGLAGGEDTQYF
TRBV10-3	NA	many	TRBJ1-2	TGTGCCATTACGGCCTTCGGGGCAAATGGCTACACCTTC	CAITAFGANGYTF
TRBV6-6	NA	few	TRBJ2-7	TGTGCCAGCAGTTACTCAGGCAGGGGTTCCTACGAGCAGTACTTC	CASSYSGRGSYEQYF
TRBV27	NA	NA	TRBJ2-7	TGTGCCAGCAGTTTCGGGGGCACCTCCTACGAGCAGTACTTC	CASSFGGTSYEQYF
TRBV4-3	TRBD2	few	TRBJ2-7	TGCGCCAGCAGCCAAGTTTTGCGGGAGTACGTCTACGAGCAGTACTTC	CASSQVLREYVYEQYF
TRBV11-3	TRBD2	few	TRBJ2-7	TGTGCCAGCAGCAAACGGGAGGGGGGCTCCTACGAGCAGTACTTC	CASSKREGGSYEQYF
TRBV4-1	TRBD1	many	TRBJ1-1	TGCGCCAGCAGCCAACATACCCAGGGGGCAAGAACTGAAGCTTTCTTT	CASSQHTQGARTEAFF
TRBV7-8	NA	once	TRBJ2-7	TGTGCCAGCAGCACCCGTACCAGGGGTTCCTACGAGCAGTACTTC	CASSTRTRGSYEQYF
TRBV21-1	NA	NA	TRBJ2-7	TGTGCCAGCAGCAAACCGGGTGGGGGAGCCTACGAGCAGTACTTC	CASSKPGGGAYEQYF
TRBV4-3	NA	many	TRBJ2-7	TGCGCCAGCAGCCAAGACGTGGGCTACGAGCAGTACTTC	CASSQDVGYEQYF
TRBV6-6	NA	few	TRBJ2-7	TGTGCCAGCAGTACCCTCGGGACGGCTAATCTCGAGCAGTACTTC	CASSTLGTANLEQYF
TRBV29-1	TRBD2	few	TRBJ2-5	TGCAGCGTTGGTAGCGGGAGTCTCCAAGAGACCCAGTACTTC	CSVGSGSLQETQYF
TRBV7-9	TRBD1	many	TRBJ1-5	TGTGCCAGCAGCCCTGGGACAGGGGGCAACAATCAGCCCCAGCATTTT	CASSPGTGGNNQPQHF
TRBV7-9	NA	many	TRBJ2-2	TGTGCCAGCAGCTTAGTACTAGCCCAGCAGGAGCTGTTTTTT	CASSLVLAQQELFF
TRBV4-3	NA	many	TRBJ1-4	TGCGCCAGCAGCCCAAGCTCAATTCCAGGGTACGGTAATGAAAAACTGTTTTTT	CASSPSSIPGYGNEKLFF
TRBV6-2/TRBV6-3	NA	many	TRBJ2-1	TGTGCCAGCAGTCCAACCGTCACCGGAGGGTTCTTC	CASSPTVTGGFF
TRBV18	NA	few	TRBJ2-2	TGTGCCAGCTCACAACGGGCGGCCGGGGAGCTGTTTTTT	CASSQRAAGELFF
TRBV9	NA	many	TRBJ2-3	TGTGCCAGCAGCGTAGGAGATACGCAGTATTTT	CASSVGDTQYF
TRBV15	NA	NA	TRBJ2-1	TGTGCCACCAGCAGAGGGCGGGTTGAGCAGTTCTTC	CATSRGRVEQFF
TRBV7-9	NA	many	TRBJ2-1	TGTGCCAGCAGCTTAATAGGCAATGAGCAGTTCTTC	CASSLIGNEQFF
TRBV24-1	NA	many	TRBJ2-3	TGTGCCACCAGTACAGGGTTCACAGATACGCAGTATTTT	CATSTGFTDTQYF
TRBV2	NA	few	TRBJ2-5	TGTGCCAGCCTACAGGGCTGGGTAGAGACCCAGTACTTC	CASLQGWVETQYF
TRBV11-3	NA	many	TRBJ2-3	TGTGCCAGCAGCTTAGCAGGGGCTAGCACAGATACGCAGTATTTT	CASSLAGASTDTQYF